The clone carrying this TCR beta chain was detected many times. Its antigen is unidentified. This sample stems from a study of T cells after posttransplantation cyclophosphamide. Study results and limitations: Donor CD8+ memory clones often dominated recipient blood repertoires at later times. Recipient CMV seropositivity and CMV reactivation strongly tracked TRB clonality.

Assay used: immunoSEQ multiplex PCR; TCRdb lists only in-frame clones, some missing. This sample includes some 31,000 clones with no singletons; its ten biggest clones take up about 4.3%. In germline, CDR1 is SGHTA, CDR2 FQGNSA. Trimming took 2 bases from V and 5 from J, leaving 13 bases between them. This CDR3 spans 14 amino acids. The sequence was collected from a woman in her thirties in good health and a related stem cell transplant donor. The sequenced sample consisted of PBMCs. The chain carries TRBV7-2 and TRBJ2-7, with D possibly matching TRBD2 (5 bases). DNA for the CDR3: TGTGCCAGCAGCTTATCCCGTAGCGTCGACGAGCAGTACTTC. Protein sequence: CASSLSRSVDEQYF. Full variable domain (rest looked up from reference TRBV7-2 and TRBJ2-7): GAGVSQSPSNKVTEKGKDVELRCDPISGHTALYWYRQSLGQGLEFLIYFQGNSAPDKSGLPSDRFSAERTGGSVSTLTIQRTQQEDSAVYLCASSLSRSVDEQYFGPGTRLTVT.